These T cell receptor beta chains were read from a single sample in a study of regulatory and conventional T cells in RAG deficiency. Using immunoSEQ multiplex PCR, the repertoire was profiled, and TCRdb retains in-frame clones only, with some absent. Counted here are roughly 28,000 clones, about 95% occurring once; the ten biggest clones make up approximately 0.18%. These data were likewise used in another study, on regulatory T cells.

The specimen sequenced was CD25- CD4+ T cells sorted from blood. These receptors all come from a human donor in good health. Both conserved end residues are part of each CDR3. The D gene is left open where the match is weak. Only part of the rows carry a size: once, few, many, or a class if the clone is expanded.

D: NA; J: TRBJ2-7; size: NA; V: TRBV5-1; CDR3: CASSLVAGDWGEQYF; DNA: TGCGCCAGCAGCTTGGTGGCAGGGGATTGGGGCGAGCAGTACTTC
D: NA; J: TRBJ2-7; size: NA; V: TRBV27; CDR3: CASRKGGGNEQYF; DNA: TGTGCCAGCAGAAAGGGGGGAGGGAACGAGCAGTACTTC
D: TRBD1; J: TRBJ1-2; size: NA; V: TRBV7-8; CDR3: CASSSVSTGSNYGYTF; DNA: TGTGCCAGCAGCTCCGTTTCGACAGGGTCTAACTATGGCTACACCTTC
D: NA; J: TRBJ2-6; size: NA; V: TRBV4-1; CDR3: CASSQSGPRDVLTF; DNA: TGCGCCAGCAGCCAAAGCGGCCCCCGGGACGTCCTGACTTTC
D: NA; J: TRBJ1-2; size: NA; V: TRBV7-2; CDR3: CASSRYRENYGYTF; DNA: TGTGCCAGCAGCCGTTACAGGGAAAACTATGGCTACACCTTC
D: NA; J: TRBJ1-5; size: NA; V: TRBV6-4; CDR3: CASSEGPGRQPQHF; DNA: TGTGCCAGCAGTGAGGGGCCAGGGCGACAGCCCCAGCATTTT
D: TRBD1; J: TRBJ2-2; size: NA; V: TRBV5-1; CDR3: CASSPGQGAGTGELFF; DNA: TGCGCCAGCAGCCCGGGACAGGGGGCGGGCACCGGGGAGCTGTTTTTT
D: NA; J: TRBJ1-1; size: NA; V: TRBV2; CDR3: CASSRVGGNTEAFF; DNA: TGTGCCAGCAGTAGGGTGGGGGGGAACACTGAAGCTTTCTTT
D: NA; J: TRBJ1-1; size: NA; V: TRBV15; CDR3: CATSKRDTEAFF; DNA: TGTGCCACCAGTAAACGAGACACTGAAGCTTTCTTT
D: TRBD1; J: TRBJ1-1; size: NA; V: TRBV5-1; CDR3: CASSSAGTGYGTEAFF; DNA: TGCGCCAGCAGCTCTGCCGGGACAGGGTATGGCACTGAAGCTTTCTTT
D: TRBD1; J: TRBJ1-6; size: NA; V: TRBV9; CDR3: CASSPGQGHEGPLHF; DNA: TGTGCCAGCAGCCCCGGACAGGGTCACGAAGGACCCCTCCACTTT
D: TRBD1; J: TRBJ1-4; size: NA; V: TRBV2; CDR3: CASSVDRAWTNEKLFF; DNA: TGTGCCAGCAGTGTCGACAGGGCTTGGACTAATGAAAAACTGTTTTTT
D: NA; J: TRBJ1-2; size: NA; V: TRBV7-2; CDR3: CASSLGPGGGLDYGYTF; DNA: TGTGCCAGCAGCTTAGGGCCTGGGGGGGGATTGGACTATGGCTACACCTTC
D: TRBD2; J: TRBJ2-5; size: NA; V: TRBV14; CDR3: CASSLLGLAGGQETQYF; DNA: TGTGCCAGCAGCCTCCTCGGACTAGCGGGGGGTCAAGAGACCCAGTACTTC
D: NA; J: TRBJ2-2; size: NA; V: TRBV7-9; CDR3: CASSLLHQTGELFF; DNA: TGTGCCAGCAGCTTACTTCACCAGACCGGGGAGCTGTTTTTT
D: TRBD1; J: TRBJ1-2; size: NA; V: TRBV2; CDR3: CASSEQGAYGYTF; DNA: TGTGCCAGCAGTGAGCAGGGGGCCTATGGCTACACCTTC
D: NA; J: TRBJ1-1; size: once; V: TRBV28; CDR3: CASSLPGPNTEAFF; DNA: TGTGCCAGCAGTTTGCCAGGGCCGAACACTGAAGCTTTCTTT
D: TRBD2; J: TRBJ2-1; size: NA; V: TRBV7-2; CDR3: CASSLGRAEQFF; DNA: TGTGCCAGCAGCCTAGGGAGGGCCGAGCAGTTCTTC
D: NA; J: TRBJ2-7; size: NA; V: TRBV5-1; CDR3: CASRPSRGLTYEQYF; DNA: TGCGCCAGCAGGCCGAGCAGGGGTCTAACCTACGAGCAGTACTTC
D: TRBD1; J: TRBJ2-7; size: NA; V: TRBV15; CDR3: CATSRDLSYRGQIVPSYEQYF; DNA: TGTGCCACCAGCAGAGATCTGTCGTACAGGGGGCAAATAGTTCCCTCCTACGAGCAGTACTTC
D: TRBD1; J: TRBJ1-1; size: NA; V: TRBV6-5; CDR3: CASSRGLTEAFF; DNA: TGTGCCAGCAGTAGGGGGCTCACTGAAGCTTTCTTT
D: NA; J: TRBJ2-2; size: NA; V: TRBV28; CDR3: CASSYRPVTGELFF; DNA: TGTGCCAGCAGTTACAGACCGGTTACCGGGGAGCTGTTTTTT
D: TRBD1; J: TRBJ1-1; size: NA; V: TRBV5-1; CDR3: CASSFGRTGDTEAFF; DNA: TGCGCCAGCAGCTTCGGGAGGACAGGGGATACTGAAGCTTTCTTT
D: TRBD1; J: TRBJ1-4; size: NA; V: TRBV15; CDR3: CATSRARTGGQGEKLFF; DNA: TGTGCCACCAGCAGAGCCAGGACAGGGGGCCAAGGTGAAAAACTGTTTTTT